The 24 T cell receptor beta chains reported below all come from one sample, sequenced in a study of shared clonotypes between healthy human individuals. The table came from immunoSEQ multiplex PCR; TCRdb's copy has only in-frame clones and leaves some out. Here the sample spans some 2,100,000 clones, 95% being singletons. Sequenced: naive CD4+ T cells sorted from blood. Subset defined: CD45RA+ positively selected. All receptors derive from a man aged 18 to 29 in good health.

This chain connects TRBV6-6 to TRBJ2-7; 7 bases are a match to TRBD2. The V gene end was trimmed by 6 bases and the J gene end by 3 bases; junction bases not matched to a gene: 11. The CDR3 runs to 15 residues. Per the germline V gene, CDR1 is MNHNY and CDR2 is SVGAGI (reference sequence). The CDR3 nucleotides read TGTGCCAGCAGCGATCCTAGCGGAGCCTACTACGAGCAGTACTTC. Protein sequence: CASSDPSGAYYEQYF.

CDR3 region: CASRLNRDGVNEKLFF. CDR3 DNA: TGTGCCAGCAGACTGAACCGGGACGGTGTTAATGAAAAACTGTTTTTT. This rearrangement joins TRBV27 to TRBJ1-4; maybe TRBD1 (5 bases). CDR1 and CDR2 (germline): MNHEY, SMNVEV (reference sequence). Trimming cost V 6 bases and J 4 bases, with 18 bases left between them. The CDR3 length is 16 residues.

In its sample, this clone was seen once. CDR3: CASSLAGLHQPQHF. The CDR3 nucleotides read TGTGCCAGCAGCTTGGCGGGGCTCCATCAGCCCCAGCATTTT. The chain has TRBV5-6 and TRBJ1-5, with a possible D match to TRBD1 (5 bases). The germline gives CDR1 SGHDT, CDR2 YYEEEE. The CDR3 has 14 amino acids. With 0 bases removed from V and 5 bases from J, the gap between germline ends came to 9 bases.

The V gene is TRBV29-1, the J gene TRBJ2-2; 11 nucleotides agree with TRBD2. The CDR3 is 16 residues long. Germline CDR1 reads SQVTM; CDR2 reads ANQGSEA. After removal of 7 bases from V and 0 bases from J, the junction contained 7 bases not matched to a gene. In nucleotides, the CDR3 is TGCAGCGCCCGGACTAGCGGGCCCGCGAACACCGGGGAGCTGTTTTTT. Encoded protein: CSARTSGPANTGELFF.

This sequence joins TRBV11-3 and TRBJ2-2, with 9 bases that match TRBD2. Germline-derived CDR1 and CDR2 are SGHNT and YENEEA. This CDR3 comprises 15 residues. Trimming at V came to 3 bases and at J to 2 bases, leaving 1 base not matched to a gene. CDR3 DNA: TGTGCCAGCAGCTTTAGCGGGGGAAACACCGGGGAGCTGTTTTTT. This translates into CASSFSGGNTGELFF.

On this clone itself: The sample carries other DNA sequences with the same CDR3. The V gene is TRBV4-1, the J gene TRBJ1-2; D is perhaps TRBD1 (5 bases). The CDR3 is made up of 14 amino acids. The germline gives CDR1 MGHRA, CDR2 YSYEKL. V lost 3 bases and J lost 2, with 10 bases in between. The CDR3 is CASSQGDRNYGYTF. In nucleotides, the CDR3 is TGCGCCAGCAGCCAGGGGGATAGGAACTATGGCTACACCTTC.

The rearrangement links TRBV6-6 to TRBJ2-7; 8 bases fit TRBD1. The CDR3 has 13 residues. Germline trimming cut 7 bases from V and 3 bases from J; bases unmatched to any gene: 5. Looked up from germline, CDR1 is MNHNY and CDR2 is SVGAGI (reference sequence). The CDR3 nucleotides read TGTGCCAGCAACACAGGGGGTATCTACGAGCAGTACTTC. Its translation is CASNTGGIYEQYF.

The chain joins TRBV10-3 to TRBJ1-2, with TRBD1 matching 8 bases. The length of the CDR3 is 14 residues. The V gene's germline CDR1 is ENHRY and CDR2 SYGVKD. V trimming: 6 bases; J trimming: 1 base; junction bases outside the gene matches: 4. The chain's CDR3 is CAISGQGHNYGYTF. CDR3 sequence (DNA): TGTGCCATCAGCGGACAGGGACATAACTATGGCTACACCTTC.

V and J are TRBV9 and TRBJ1-6, with D possibly TRBD1 on 6 matching bases. This CDR3 spans 15 amino acids. The germline V and J ends were trimmed by 0 bases and 5 bases, with 9 bases remaining between them. Germline V gives CDR1 SGDLS, CDR2 YYNGEE. CDR3 sequence (DNA): TGTGCCAGCAGCGTAGACAGGGCAGATAATTCACCCCTCCACTTT. Its translation: CASSVDRADNSPLHF.

About this clone: At one boundary the junction diverges from the germline segment, which might be a read error. The chain recombines TRBV6-5 with TRBJ2-1, with a tentative D call TRBD2 (6 bases). CDR3 length: 11 residues. Germline V CDR1 and CDR2: MNHEY, SVGAGI. The CDR3 loop is CASGAGRGSIF. Here the CDR3 DNA reads TGTGCCAGCGGAGCGGGCCGGGGTTCCATCTTC.

The chain employs TRBV29-1 and TRBJ1-1; the D gene is possibly TRBD1 (5 bases). This CDR3 region has 14 residues. V gave up 6 bases and J gave up 0 bases, with 14 bases separating them. Germline V gives CDR1 SQVTM, CDR2 ANQGSEA. The CDR3 sequence: CSVSRDGVNTEAFF. CDR3 DNA sequence: TGCAGCGTCAGCCGGGACGGAGTGAACACTGAAGCTTTCTTT.

V and J are TRBV29-1 and TRBJ2-4, with no clear D. Germline CDR1 reads SQVTM; CDR2 reads ANQGSEA. The CDR3 extends over 15 amino acids. Between the trimmed V and J ends, which lost 3 bases and 0 bases, there was a span of 12 bases. In DNA, the CDR3 is TGCAGCGTTGAGCGAAGCATCTCAGCCAAAAACATTCAGTACTTC. Translation gives CSVERSISAKNIQYF.

The V call is TRBV6-5, the J call TRBJ2-7; a possible D gene is TRBD1 (6 bases). Trimming left V 6 bases short and J 5 bases short, with 14 bases between. Germline assignment: CDR1 MNHEY and CDR2 SVGAGI. CDR3 length equals 13 residues. The CDR3 DNA is TGTGCCAGCAGCCGCGGACAGCTCAACGAGCAGTACTTC. Its translation is CASSRGQLNEQYF.

Notes on this clone: Within the sample, other DNA sequences also encode this same CDR3. The chain uses TRBV5-1 and TRBJ1-5; D uncertain. With 4 bases removed from V and 0 bases from J, the gap between germline ends came to 8 bases. Per the germline V gene, CDR1 is SGHRS and CDR2 is YFSETQ. There are 14 residues in the CDR3. The CDR3 coding sequence is TGCGCCAGCAGCCCTGGGGATAGCAATCAGCCCCAGCATTTT. Protein product: CASSPGDSNQPQHF.

The chain carries TRBV2 and TRBJ2-7; D call uncertain. Germline CDR1 SNHLY, CDR2 FYNNEI. Trimming removed 2 bases from V and 6 bases from J, with 14 bases in between. The CDR3 is 14 residues long. The CDR3 DNA reads TGTGCCAGCAGTGAATCTAGAGTCCCCGCCGAGCAGTACTTC. Its translation: CASSESRVPAEQYF.

The chain carries TRBV27 and TRBJ2-7; unclear D gene. V was shortened by 11 bases and J by 2 bases, with 19 bases between the two germline ends. Germline V gene sequence: CDR1 MNHEY, CDR2 SMNVEV (reference sequence). The CDR3 runs to 14 residues. In DNA form, the CDR3 reads TGTGCCTCTTCACCGGGCAGAGCCCCCTACGAGCAGTACTTC. Amino acid sequence: CASSPGRAPYEQYF.

The chain employs TRBV10-3 and TRBJ2-1; 9 bases fit TRBD2. CDR3 length equals 13 residues. The germline gives CDR1 ENHRY, CDR2 SYGVKD. V trimming: 10 bases; J trimming: 5 bases; junction bases outside the gene matches: 6. The CDR3 nucleotides read TGTGCCACTTCTAGCGGGGTCAACAATGAGCAGTTCTTC. Translating gives CATSSGVNNEQFF.

This chain uses TRBV10-2 with TRBJ2-5; 7 bases align to TRBD1. The CDR3 runs to 16 residues. Germline assignment: CDR1 WSHSY and CDR2 SAAADI. With 0 bases clipped from V and 6 bases from J, the junction kept 10 bases outside the gene matches. The DNA for the CDR3 is TGCGCCAGCAGTGAGTCTTGGACAGGTCAGAAACAGACCCAGTACTTC. This translates into CASSESWTGQKQTQYF.

V usage is TRBV2 and J usage is TRBJ1-2; 8 bases agree with TRBD1. The CDR3 totals 13 residues. The germline V gene has CDR1 SNHLY and CDR2 FYNNEI. V shed 9 bases, J shed 3 bases, and the junction held 6 bases outside the gene matches. CDR3 DNA sequence: TGTGCCAGTAGGGGACAGGTGGACTATGGCTACACCTTC. Amino acids: CASRGQVDYGYTF.

The chain has TRBV5-6 and TRBJ2-5, with a tentative D call TRBD2 (5 bases). CDR3 length: 14 residues. Trimming pared 0 bases from V and 5 bases from J, leaving 11 bases between. Germline V gene data show CDR1 as SGHDT and CDR2 as YYEEEE. The CDR3 nucleotides read TGTGCCAGCAGCTTGGGACTAACGGGCGAGACCCAGTACTTC. It is translated as CASSLGLTGETQYF. Together with reference TRBV5-6 and TRBJ2-5, the CDR3 gives the full variable domain: DAGVTQSPTHLIKTRGQQVTLRCSPKSGHDTVSWYQQALGQGPQFIFQYYEEEERQRGNFPDRFSGHQFPNYSSELNVNALLLGDSALYLCASSLGLTGETQYFGPGTRLLVL.

This chain joins TRBV12-5 and TRBJ1-1; 9 bases are a match to TRBD1. CDR1 and CDR2 (germline): LGHNT, FRNRAP. V dropped 5 bases and J dropped 1; count of bases not matched to a gene: 2. The CDR3 has 14 residues. The chain's CDR3 is CASGTGQGNTEAFF. The CDR3 region has the DNA TGTGCTAGTGGTACGGGACAGGGGAACACTGAAGCTTTCTTT.

The chain is built from TRBV5-1 and TRBJ2-1; a possible D gene is TRBD2 (6 bases). CDR3 length: 18 amino acids. CDR1 is SGHRS and CDR2 is YFSETQ in the germline V gene. V lost 2 bases and J 2 bases, leaving 20 bases between the germline ends. The CDR3 sequence: CASSFIFLLADTYNEQFF. CDR3 DNA: TGCGCCAGCAGCTTCATCTTCCTACTAGCAGATACCTACAATGAGCAGTTCTTC.

The J gene is TRBJ1-1, the V gene TRBV7-2, with D tentatively TRBD1 (5 bases). Germline assignment: CDR1 SGHTA and CDR2 FQGNSA. The CDR3 length is 13 residues. V lost 1 base to trimming and J lost 8 bases, with 11 bases between them. The CDR3 region is CASSLGQGQEAFF. The CDR3 nucleotides are TGTGCCAGCAGCTTAGGGCAGGGCCAAGAAGCTTTCTTT.

The chain links TRBV5-1 to TRBJ2-5, with D tentatively TRBD2 (6 bases). The ends were cut back, 0 bases at V and 3 bases at J, with 12 bases in the middle. Germline V gives CDR1 SGHRS, CDR2 YFSETQ. The CDR3 has 15 residues. In DNA, the CDR3 is TGCGCCAGCAGCTTGGTAACGGGAGCCAAAGAGACCCAGTACTTC. As protein: CASSLVTGAKETQYF.